What follows are 13 T cell receptor beta chains derived from one specimen sequenced in a study of tumor-infiltrating lymphocytes in localized non-small cell lung cancer. Sequencing used immunoSEQ multiplex PCR; TCRdb keeps in-frame clones, though not all of them. The sample carries 2,500 to 3,500 clones, about 55% recorded once. Sequenced: uninvolved lung tissue not adjacent to the tumor. These receptor sequences come from a human donor with non-small cell lung cancer.

The V gene is TRBV20-1, the J gene TRBJ2-7; D remains ambiguous. The V end was cut by 0 bases, the J end by 9 bases, with 9 bases between. CDR1 and CDR2 from the germline V gene are DFQATT and SNEGSKA (reference sequence). The CDR3 has 11 residues. DNA for the CDR3: TGCAGTGCTAGAGAGGATACGCCGCAGTACTTC. Its translation: CSAREDTPQYF.

The chain has TRBV30 and TRBJ1-4; D ambiguous. Germline V gene sequence: CDR1 GTSNPN, CDR2 SVGIG (reference sequence). This CDR3 has 13 residues. The V end was cut by 2 bases, the J end by 0 bases, with 4 bases between. Written as DNA, the CDR3 is TGTGCCTGGAGTCCGACAACTAATGAAAAACTGTTTTTT. As protein: CAWSPTTNEKLFF. The full variable domain, with the rest looked up from reference TRBV30 and TRBJ1-4, is SQTIHQWPATLVQPVGSPLSLECTVEGTSNPNLYWYRQAAGRGLQLLFYSVGIGQISSEVPQNLSASRPQDRQFILSSKKLLLSDSGFYLCAWSPTTNEKLFFGSGTQLSVL.

This clone came up a few times. This rearrangement joins TRBV28 to TRBJ1-5; perhaps TRBD1 as D (5 bases). The V end was cut by 4 bases, the J end by 3 bases, with 16 bases between. Germline CDR1 reads MDHEN; CDR2 reads SYDVKM. The CDR3 spans 16 residues. CDR3 region: CASSSAHKGSNQPQHF. CDR3 coding DNA: TGTGCCAGCAGTTCGGCCCATAAGGGGTCCAATCAGCCCCAGCATTTT.

The rearrangement joins TRBV10-3 to TRBJ1-1; 9 bases map to TRBD1. With 6 bases clipped from V and 3 bases from J, the junction kept 8 bases outside the gene matches. This CDR3 comprises 15 residues. The V gene's germline CDR1 is ENHRY and CDR2 SYGVKD. CDR3 protein: CAISEATGGDTEAFF. CDR3 nucleotide sequence: TGTGCCATCAGCGAAGCGACAGGGGGGGACACTGAAGCTTTCTTT.

This rearrangement joins TRBV4-3 to TRBJ2-7; the match to TRBD2 covers 8 bases. The CDR3 totals 16 residues. The ends lost 2 bases at V and 0 bases at J; junction bases unmatched: 6. CDR1 and CDR2 from the germline V gene are LGHNA and YSLEER. The CDR3 loop reads CASSQNSGASSYEQYF. CDR3 sequence (DNA): TGCGCCAGCAGCCAAAATAGCGGGGCGAGCTCCTACGAGCAGTACTTC.

The V gene is TRBV4-3, the J gene TRBJ2-7; 8 bases fit TRBD2. The CDR3 is 15 amino acids. The germline V gene has CDR1 LGHNA and CDR2 YSLEER. V lost 1 base to trimming and J lost 4 bases; unmatched junction nucleotides: 6. The CDR3 region has the DNA TGCGCCAGCAGCCAAGTGGGGACTAGGGGTTACGAGCAGTACTTC. Its protein product is CASSQVGTRGYEQYF.

This chain uses TRBV6-5 with TRBJ1-2, with TRBD1 matching over 7 bases. The germline CDR1 and CDR2 sequences are MNHEY and SVGAGI. V lost 6 bases to trimming and J lost 4 bases; unmatched junction nucleotides: 8. The CDR3 extends over 14 amino acids. CDR3 bases: TGTGCCAGCAGCGGGGACAGTTTCCTCTATGGCTACACCTTC. Protein: CASSGDSFLYGYTF.

The chain employs TRBV18 and TRBJ1-1; D is uncertain. In germline, CDR1 is KGHSH, CDR2 LQKENI. With 0 bases removed from V and 5 bases from J, the gap between germline ends came to 10 bases. The CDR3 is 14 residues long. CDR3 coding DNA: TGTGCCAGCTCACCACCTACGGGTTGGACTGAAGCTTTCTTT. Its translation is CASSPPTGWTEAFF.

The chain employs TRBV4-3 and TRBJ1-2, with a tentative D call TRBD1 (5 bases). Trimming shortened V by 0 bases and J by 1 base, and 18 bases separated the two germline ends. This CDR3 spans 18 amino acids. The germline gives CDR1 LGHNA, CDR2 YSLEER. The CDR3 sequence: CASSQEGSVQGRNYGYTF. CDR3 sequence (DNA): TGCGCCAGCAGCCAAGAGGGTTCGGTGCAGGGTCGTAACTATGGCTACACCTTC.

This chain links TRBV5-1 with TRBJ2-2; 10 nucleotides match TRBD2. The CDR3 length is 15 residues. Germline CDR1 and CDR2: SGHRS and YFSETQ. V shed 4 bases and J 4 bases; nucleotides not matched to a gene: 4. The CDR3 sequence is CASSGTSGATGELFF. The DNA of the CDR3 is TGCGCCAGCAGCGGAACTAGCGGGGCCACCGGGGAGCTGTTTTTT.

A few counts support this clone. This same CDR3 is encoded by further DNA sequences in the sample. CDR3 sequence: CASSGRANTEAFF. The CDR3 DNA sequence: TGTGCCAGTAGCGGCAGGGCGAACACTGAAGCTTTCTTT. The J gene is TRBJ1-1, the V gene TRBV19; TRBD1 is a possible D gene (5 bases). The CDR3 loop spans 13 amino acids. V lost 6 bases and J 1 base, leaving 9 bases between the germline ends. Germline CDR1 is LNHDA and CDR2 is SQIVND (reference sequence).

This clone has a handful of counts. The rearrangement joins TRBV4-3 to TRBJ2-2; no definite D call. Trimming took 0 bases from V and 0 from J, leaving 2 bases between them. Germline V gives CDR1 LGHNA, CDR2 YSLEER. This CDR3 has 14 residues. Here the CDR3 DNA reads TGCGCCAGCAGCCAAGATCCGAACACCGGGGAGCTGTTTTTT. It is translated as CASSQDPNTGELFF.

The CDR3 coding sequence is TGTGCCAGCAGTTTCCGGGACAGCAACACCGGGGAGCTGTTTTTT. The encoded protein is CASSFRDSNTGELFF. The chain is built from TRBV28 and TRBJ2-2, with 7 bases matching TRBD1. The CDR3 has 15 residues. V lost 3 bases and J lost 2; bases outside the gene matches: 3. CDR1 and CDR2 from the germline V gene are MDHEN and SYDVKM.